This T cell receptor (beta chain) was identified in a study of Ad26.COV2.S vaccination and SARS-CoV-2 variants. As concerns this clone: Its antigen remains unknown.

This CDR3 comprises 11 residues. V was trimmed by 4 bases and J by 4 bases, leaving 2 bases between them. CDR1 and CDR2 (germline): SNHLY, FYNNEI. The data were produced by immunoSEQ multiplex PCR, yet TCRdb's version contains in-frame clones alone and is incomplete. The repertoire holds about 350,000 clones, with 92% as singletons. Study results and caveats: Post-vaccination breadth of spike-specific CD8+ and CD4+ T cell responses was reportedly substantial. Compared with placebo recipients, vaccine recipients had higher spike-specific TCR breadth. Placebo and vaccine recipients had non-spike TCR breadth that was similar. Total T cell responses were possibly underestimated by TCR breadth and depth analyses.

The TCR comes from a human donor who had recovered from COVID-19. This sample comprised peripheral blood, obtained after recovery from COVID-19. The V call is TRBV2, the J call TRBJ1-3, with unresolved D. The DNA of the CDR3 is TGTGCCAGCAGTGGGGGAAACACCATATATTTT. This encodes CASSGGNTIYF.